This TCR beta chain was captured by sequencing in a study of cytomegalovirus exposure and HLA in healthy donors. Points on this clone: The antigen is unknown.

Overall study findings and caveats: Judged likely to be a sequencing artifact was a cluster of highly shared sequence variants.

This CDR3 is 13 amino acids long. The ends were cut back, 2 bases at V and 3 bases at J, with 8 bases in the middle. Germline values: CDR1 MNHEY, CDR2 SMNVEV (reference sequence). Primers included in the PCR were 60 Vbeta and 13 Jbeta primers. Here immunoSEQ multiplex PCR was the method, and the copy in TCRdb shows in-frame clones only, minus some. The sample shows about 110,000 clones, 78% of them seen only once. Nominally healthy donors were sampled, though unrecorded immune exposures were likely. The receptor was isolated from a man aged 25 to 45 in good health and CMV-seronegative. The sequencing sample was made of PBMCs. The rearrangement uses TRBV27 and TRBJ2-7, with a possible D match to TRBD2 (5 bases). For the CDR3, the DNA is TGTGCCAGCAGTTTAAACCGGGACTACGAGCAGTACTTC. This encodes CASSLNRDYEQYF.